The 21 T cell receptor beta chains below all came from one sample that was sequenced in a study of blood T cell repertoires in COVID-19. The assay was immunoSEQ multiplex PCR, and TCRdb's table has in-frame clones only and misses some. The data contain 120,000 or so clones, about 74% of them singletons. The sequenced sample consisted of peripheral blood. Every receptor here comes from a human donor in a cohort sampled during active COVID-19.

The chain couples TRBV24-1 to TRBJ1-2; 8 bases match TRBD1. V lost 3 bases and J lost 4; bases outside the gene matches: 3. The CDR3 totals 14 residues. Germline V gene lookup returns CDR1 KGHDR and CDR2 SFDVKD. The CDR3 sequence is CATSDRDRRYGYTF. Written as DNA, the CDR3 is TGTGCCACCAGTGATCGGGACAGGCGCTATGGCTACACCTTC.

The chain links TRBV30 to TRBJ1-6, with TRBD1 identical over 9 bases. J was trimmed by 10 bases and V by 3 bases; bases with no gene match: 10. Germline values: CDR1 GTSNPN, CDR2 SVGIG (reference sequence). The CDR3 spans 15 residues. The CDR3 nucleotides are TGTGCCTGGAGACCCCGGGACAGGGTAGACTCACCCCTCCACTTT. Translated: CAWRPRDRVDSPLHF.

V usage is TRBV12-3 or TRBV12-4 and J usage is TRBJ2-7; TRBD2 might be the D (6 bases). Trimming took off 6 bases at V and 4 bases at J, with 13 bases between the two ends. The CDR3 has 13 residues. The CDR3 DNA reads TGTGCCAGCAGGCCTGGGACTTCTTACGAGCAGTACTTC. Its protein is CASRPGTSYEQYF.

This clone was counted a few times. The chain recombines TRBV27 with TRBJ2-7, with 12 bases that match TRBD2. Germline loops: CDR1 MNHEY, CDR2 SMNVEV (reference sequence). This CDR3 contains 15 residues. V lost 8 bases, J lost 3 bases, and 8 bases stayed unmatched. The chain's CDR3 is CASSLAGGGGYEQYF. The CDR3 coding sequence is TGTGCCAGCTCCCTAGCGGGAGGGGGAGGCTACGAGCAGTACTTC.

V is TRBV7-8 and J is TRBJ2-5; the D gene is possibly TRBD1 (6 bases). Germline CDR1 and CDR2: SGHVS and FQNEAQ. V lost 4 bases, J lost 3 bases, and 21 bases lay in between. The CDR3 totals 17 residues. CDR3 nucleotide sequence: TGTGCCAGCAGCTCCCGGACAGAAGTGGCACTAAAAGAGACCCAGTACTTC. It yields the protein CASSSRTEVALKETQYF.

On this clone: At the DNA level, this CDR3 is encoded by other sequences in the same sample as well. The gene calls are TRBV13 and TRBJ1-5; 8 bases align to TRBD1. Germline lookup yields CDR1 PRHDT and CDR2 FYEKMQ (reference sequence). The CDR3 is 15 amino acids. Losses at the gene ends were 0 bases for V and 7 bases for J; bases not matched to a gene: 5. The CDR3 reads CASSLGGQGSQPQHF. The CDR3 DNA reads TGTGCCAGCAGCTTAGGTGGACAGGGCTCCCAGCCCCAGCATTTT.

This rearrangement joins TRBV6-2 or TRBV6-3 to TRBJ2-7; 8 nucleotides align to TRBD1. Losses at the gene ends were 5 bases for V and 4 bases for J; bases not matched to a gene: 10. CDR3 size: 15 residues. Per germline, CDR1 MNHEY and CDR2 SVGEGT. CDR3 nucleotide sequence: TGTGCCAGCAGTAATACAGGGGGTCTCGGGTACGAGCAGTACTTC. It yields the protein CASSNTGGLGYEQYF.

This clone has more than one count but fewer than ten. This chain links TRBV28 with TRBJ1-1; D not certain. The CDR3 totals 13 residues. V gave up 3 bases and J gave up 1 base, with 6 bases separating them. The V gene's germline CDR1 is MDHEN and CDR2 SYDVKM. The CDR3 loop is CASSFRGNTEAFF. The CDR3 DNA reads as TGTGCCAGCAGTTTTCGGGGGAACACTGAAGCTTTCTTT.

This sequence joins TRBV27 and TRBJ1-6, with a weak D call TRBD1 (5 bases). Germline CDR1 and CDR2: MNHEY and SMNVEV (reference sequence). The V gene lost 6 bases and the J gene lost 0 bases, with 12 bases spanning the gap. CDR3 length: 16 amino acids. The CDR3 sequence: CASREQASSYNSPLHF. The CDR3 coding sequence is TGTGCCAGCAGGGAACAGGCAAGCTCCTATAATTCACCCCTCCACTTT.

The CDR3 sequence is CASSPTTGGRDEAFF. The CDR3 nucleotides are TGTGCCAGCAGCCCTACAACAGGGGGCCGAGATGAAGCTTTCTTT. The chain carries TRBV5-6 and TRBJ1-1; TRBD1 agrees at 9 bases. Trimming took 4 bases from V and 7 from J; bases not matched to a gene: 11. The germline V gene encodes CDR1 SGHDT and CDR2 YYEEEE. This CDR3 has 15 amino acids.

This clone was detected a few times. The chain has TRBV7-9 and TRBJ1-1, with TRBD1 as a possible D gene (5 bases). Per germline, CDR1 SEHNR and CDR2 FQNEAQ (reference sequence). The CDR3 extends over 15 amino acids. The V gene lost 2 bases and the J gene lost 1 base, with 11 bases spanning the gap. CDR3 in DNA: TGTGCCAGCAGCTTAACGGGTAGGGGGAACACTGAAGCTTTCTTT. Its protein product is CASSLTGRGNTEAFF.

CDR3 amino acids: CASSLGEDQPQHF. Here the CDR3 DNA reads TGTGCCAGCAGTTTAGGGGAGGATCAGCCCCAGCATTTT. This chain uses TRBV12-3 or TRBV12-4 with TRBJ1-5; no clear D gene. V was shortened by 1 base and J by 5 bases, with 6 bases between the two germline ends. CDR3 size: 13 residues.

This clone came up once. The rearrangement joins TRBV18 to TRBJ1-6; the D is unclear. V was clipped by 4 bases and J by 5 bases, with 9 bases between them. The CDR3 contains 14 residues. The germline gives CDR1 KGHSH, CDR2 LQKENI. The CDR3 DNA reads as TGTGCCAGCTCACTGGACTGGAATAATTCACCCCTCCACTTT. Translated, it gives CASSLDWNNSPLHF. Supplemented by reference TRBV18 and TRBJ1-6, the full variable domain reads NAGVMQNPRHLVRRRGQEARLRCSPMKGHSHVYWYRQLPEEGLKFMVYLQKENIIDESGMPKERFSAEFPKEGPSILRIQQVVRGDSAAYFCASSLDWNNSPLHFGNGTRLTVT.

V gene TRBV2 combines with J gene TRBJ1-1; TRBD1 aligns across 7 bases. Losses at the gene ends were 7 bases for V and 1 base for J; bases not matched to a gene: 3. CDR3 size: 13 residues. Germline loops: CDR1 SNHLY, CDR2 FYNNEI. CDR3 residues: CASIRDRNTEAFF. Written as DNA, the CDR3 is TGTGCCAGCATTCGGGACAGGAACACTGAAGCTTTCTTT.

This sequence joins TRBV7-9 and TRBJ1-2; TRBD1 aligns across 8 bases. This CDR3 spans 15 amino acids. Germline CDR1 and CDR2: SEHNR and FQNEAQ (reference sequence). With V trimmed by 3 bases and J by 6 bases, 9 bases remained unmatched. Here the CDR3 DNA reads TGTGCCAGCAGCTTCGGTCAGGGGGCATCGAATGGCTACACCTTC. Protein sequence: CASSFGQGASNGYTF.

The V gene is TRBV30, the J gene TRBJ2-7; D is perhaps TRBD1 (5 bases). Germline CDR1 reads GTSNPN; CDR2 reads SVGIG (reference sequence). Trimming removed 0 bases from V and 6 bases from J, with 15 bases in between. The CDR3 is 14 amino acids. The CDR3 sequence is CAWSVDSFPSEQYF. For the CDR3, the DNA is TGTGCCTGGAGTGTCGACAGTTTCCCTTCCGAGCAGTACTTC.

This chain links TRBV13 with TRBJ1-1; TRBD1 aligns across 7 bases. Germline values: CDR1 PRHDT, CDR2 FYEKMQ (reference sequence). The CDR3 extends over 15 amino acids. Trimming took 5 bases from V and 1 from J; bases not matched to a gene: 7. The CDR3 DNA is TGTGCCAGCAGCCATCCCGGGACAGCGAACACTGAAGCTTTCTTT. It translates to CASSHPGTANTEAFF.

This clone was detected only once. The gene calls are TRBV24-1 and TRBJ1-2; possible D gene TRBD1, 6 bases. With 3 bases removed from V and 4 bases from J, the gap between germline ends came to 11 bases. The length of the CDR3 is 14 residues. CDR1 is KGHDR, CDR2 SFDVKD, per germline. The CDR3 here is CATSDLDRPYGYTF. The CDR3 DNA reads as TGTGCCACCAGTGATCTTGACAGGCCCTATGGCTACACCTTC.

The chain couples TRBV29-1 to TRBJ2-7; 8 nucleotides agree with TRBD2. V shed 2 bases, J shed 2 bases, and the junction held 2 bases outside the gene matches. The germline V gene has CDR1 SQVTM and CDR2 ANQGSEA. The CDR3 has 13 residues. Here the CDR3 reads CSVELAGTYEQYF. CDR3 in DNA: TGCAGCGTTGAACTAGCGGGTACCTACGAGCAGTACTTC.

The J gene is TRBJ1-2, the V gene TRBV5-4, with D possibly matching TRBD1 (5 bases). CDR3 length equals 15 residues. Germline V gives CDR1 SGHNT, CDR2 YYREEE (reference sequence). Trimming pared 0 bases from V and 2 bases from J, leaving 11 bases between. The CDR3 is CASSLGLDNNYGYTF. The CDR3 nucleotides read TGTGCCAGCAGCTTGGGTTTGGACAACAACTATGGCTACACCTTC.

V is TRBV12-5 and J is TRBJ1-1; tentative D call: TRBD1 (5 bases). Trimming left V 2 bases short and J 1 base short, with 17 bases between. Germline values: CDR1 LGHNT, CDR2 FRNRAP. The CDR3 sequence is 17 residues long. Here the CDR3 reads CASGLFPSMTENTEAFF. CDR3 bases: TGTGCTAGTGGTTTGTTCCCTTCTATGACAGAGAACACTGAAGCTTTCTTT.